A single sample gave rise to the 19 T cell receptor beta chains below, sequenced in a study of CD8 T cells in Susac syndrome (dated by TCRdb to about 2019). The library was produced with the immunoSEQ multiplex PCR assay. RNA was extracted using the RNeasy kit, and about 0.5 to 1 ug of the RNA was reverse transcribed with random hexamers. The public reads were quality trimmed at Q25 with fastp and then assembled into clones with MiXCR by TCRdb, keeping productive beta chains. Merged by CDR3 protein, the rows form single entries marked with the most common genes and DNA. Present in this sample are approximately 200,000 distinct CDR3 sequences, 90% to 96% of which were seen just once. Jointly, the top ten make up 0.093% of the sample. Sequencing was carried out using CD4+ T cells from PBMCs. Receptors originate from a human donor with multiple sclerosis.

The rearrangement joins TRBV11-2 to TRBJ2-3, with 8 bases fitting TRBD2. CDR1 and CDR2 from the germline V gene are SGHAT and FQNNGV. The CDR3 has 15 amino acids. V was pared by 5 bases and J by 5 bases, with 9 bases of the junction left unmatched. Here the CDR3 DNA reads TGTGCCAGCAGCCTGAGCGGGGGAAGTATAGATACGCAGTATTTT. Its protein is CASSLSGGSIDTQYF. Filled out from reference TRBV11-2 and TRBJ2-3, the complete variable domain reads EAGVAQSPRYKIIEKRQSVAFWCNPISGHATLYWYQQILGQGPKLLIQFQNNGVVDDSQLPKDRFSAERLKGVDSTLKIQPAKLEDSAVYLCASSLSGGSIDTQYFGPGTRLTVL.

The chain carries TRBV5-4 and TRBJ2-1; 9 bases map to TRBD2. The CDR3 extends over 14 amino acids. J gave up 8 bases and V 4 bases, and 7 bases lay outside the gene matches. Germline V lookup: CDR1 SGHNT, CDR2 YYREEE (reference sequence). The CDR3 bases are TGTGCCAGCAGCCTCGGGACTAGCAGGGATGAGCAGTTCTTC. Amino acid sequence: CASSLGTSRDEQFF.

The J gene is TRBJ2-7, the V gene TRBV30, with 7 nucleotides matching TRBD1. With V trimmed by 3 bases and J by 2 bases, 4 bases remained unmatched. This CDR3 spans 13 amino acids. Germline CDR1 reads GTSNPN; CDR2 reads SVGIG (reference sequence). The CDR3 reads CAWRGQIPYEQYF. CDR3 nucleotides: TGTGCCTGGAGGGGACAGATCCCCTACGAGCAGTACTTC.

This chain connects TRBV3-1 to TRBJ2-3; D unresolved. CDR1 and CDR2 from the germline V gene are LGHDT and YNNKEL (reference sequence). CDR3 size: 14 residues. The V end was cut by 0 bases, the J end by 2 bases, with 6 bases between. CDR3 coding DNA: TGTGCCAGCAGCCAAGATCCGACCACAGATACGCAGTATTTT. Encoded protein: CASSQDPTTDTQYF.

This clonotype was seen a single time. V usage is TRBV5-1 and J usage is TRBJ2-2; 8 bases fit TRBD1. The CDR3 has 14 residues. The J segment lost 4 bases and the V segment lost 5 bases, leaving 4 bases of the junction unmatched. Germline V gives CDR1 SGHRS, CDR2 YFSETQ. The CDR3 sequence: CASSFGQGTGELFF. The CDR3 DNA reads as TGCGCCAGCAGTTTCGGACAGGGCACCGGGGAGCTGTTTTTT.

V is TRBV29-1 and J is TRBJ1-1, with 8 nucleotides matching TRBD1. CDR3 length: 13 amino acids. Germline-derived CDR1 and CDR2 are SQVTM and ANQGSEA. V shed 6 bases and J 0 bases; nucleotides not matched to a gene: 3. The chain's CDR3 is CSVAGGMNTEAFF. CDR3 nucleotide sequence: TGCAGCGTCGCAGGGGGCATGAACACTGAAGCTTTCTTT.

V gene TRBV2 combines with J gene TRBJ1-6; D remains unclear. V lost 2 bases to trimming and J lost 10 bases, with 9 bases between them. The CDR3 runs to 13 residues. CDR1 and CDR2 (germline): SNHLY, FYNNEI. In DNA form, the CDR3 reads TGTGCCAGCAGTGAAAGGGTGACCTCACCCCTCCACTTT. Translating it yields CASSERVTSPLHF.

This chain connects TRBV10-3 to TRBJ1-1; D unclear. The CDR3 sequence is 13 residues long. With 6 bases removed from V and 1 base from J, the gap between germline ends came to 9 bases. CDR1 and CDR2 from the germline V gene are ENHRY and SYGVKD. CDR3 protein: CAIRRGRNTEAFF. CDR3 DNA sequence: TGTGCCATCAGGCGGGGAAGGAACACTGAAGCTTTCTTT.

The V and J genes are TRBV30 and TRBJ2-7; TRBD1 agrees at 9 bases. The CDR3 is 13 residues long. In germline, CDR1 is GTSNPN, CDR2 SVGIG (reference sequence). Trimming at V came to 4 bases and at J to 2 bases, leaving 3 bases not matched to a gene. The DNA of the CDR3 is TGTGCCTGGAAAAGGACAGGGGCCTACGAGCAGTACTTC. Translation: CAWKRTGAYEQYF.

V and J are TRBV29-1 and TRBJ1-1, with 9 nucleotides matching TRBD1. With V trimmed by 4 bases and J by 1 base, 1 base remained unmatched. The CDR3 has 13 amino acids. The germline V gene encodes CDR1 SQVTM and CDR2 ANQGSEA. The CDR3 DNA is TGCAGCGTTGCGGGACAGGGGAACACTGAAGCTTTCTTT. Protein sequence: CSVAGQGNTEAFF.

This chain links TRBV20-1 with TRBJ2-3; D uncertain. V lost 2 bases, J lost 5 bases, and 14 bases lay in between. The CDR3 has 14 amino acids. Germline CDR1 DFQATT, CDR2 SNEGSKA (reference sequence). The CDR3 sequence is CSARPPPVGDTQYF. In DNA form, the CDR3 reads TGCAGTGCTAGACCCCCCCCGGTAGGAGATACGCAGTATTTT.

The chain recombines TRBV9 with TRBJ1-1; 7 nucleotides align to TRBD1. This CDR3 is built from 13 residues. V lost 0 bases to trimming and J lost 5 bases; unmatched junction nucleotides: 1. Per germline, CDR1 SGDLS and CDR2 YYNGEE. The CDR3 sequence: CASSVVQGTEAFF. Here the CDR3 DNA reads TGTGCCAGCAGCGTAGTACAGGGGACTGAAGCTTTCTTT. Based on the CDR3 plus reference TRBV9 and TRBJ1-1, the full variable domain is DSGVTQTPKHLITATGQRVTLRCSPRSGDLSVYWYQQSLDQGLQFLIQYYNGEERAKGNILERFSAQQFPDLHSELNLSSLELGDSALYFCASSVVQGTEAFFGQGTRLTVV.

The chain has TRBV20-1 and TRBJ1-3; D may be TRBD1 (5 bases). Trimming pared 1 base from V and 4 bases from J, leaving 11 bases between. Germline V gene sequence: CDR1 DFQATT, CDR2 SNEGSKA (reference sequence). The CDR3 covers 14 residues. Here the CDR3 reads CSARVPGTGNTIYF. For the CDR3, the DNA is TGCAGTGCTAGAGTCCCAGGGACGGGAAACACCATATATTTT.

The V gene is TRBV12-3 or TRBV12-4, the J gene TRBJ1-5, with a weak D call TRBD1 (6 bases). Trimming shortened V by 5 bases and J by 6 bases, and 20 bases separated the two germline ends. This CDR3 has 16 amino acids. The CDR3 bases are TGTGCCAGCAGTCCGACAGGACCCCTCGGGGGTCAGCCCCAGCATTTT. Its translation: CASSPTGPLGGQPQHF.

The chain recombines TRBV4-3 with TRBJ2-3; D unclear. Per the germline V gene, CDR1 is LGHNA and CDR2 is YSLEER. This CDR3 is 12 amino acids long. Trimming removed 2 bases from V and 4 bases from J, with 4 bases in between. The CDR3 reads CASSQTPDTQYF. The CDR3 DNA reads as TGCGCCAGCAGCCAAACGCCAGATACGCAGTATTTT.

V is TRBV29-1 and J is TRBJ2-7, with D perhaps TRBD1 (7 bases). The CDR3 extends over 14 amino acids. Trimming cost V 4 bases and J 2 bases, with 15 bases left between them. Germline V gene data show CDR1 as SQVTM and CDR2 as ANQGSEA. The CDR3: CSVARRDSTYEQYF. The CDR3 DNA is TGCAGCGTTGCCAGGCGGGACAGCACCTACGAGCAGTACTTC.

This clonotype was observed a single time. The chain combines TRBV29-1 with TRBJ2-7; D remains ambiguous. With 2 bases removed from V and 1 base from J, the gap between germline ends came to 3 bases. This CDR3 has 11 residues. Germline V gene data show CDR1 as SQVTM and CDR2 as ANQGSEA. The CDR3 reads CSVERSYEQYF. The CDR3 DNA is TGCAGCGTTGAAAGGTCCTACGAGCAGTACTTC.

The chain has TRBV5-1 and TRBJ2-1, with D possibly being TRBD1 (6 bases). Looked up from germline, CDR1 is SGHRS and CDR2 is YFSETQ. The CDR3 covers 16 residues. V dropped 4 bases and J dropped 0 bases, with 14 bases sitting between them. The CDR3 reads CASSILTGSSYNEQFF. DNA for the CDR3: TGCGCCAGCAGCATCCTTACAGGGTCCTCCTACAATGAGCAGTTCTTC.

J is TRBJ2-2 and V is TRBV9, with D possibly being TRBD1 (6 bases). Deletions cut 0 bases from V and 4 bases from J, with 10 bases between. Looked up from germline, CDR1 is SGDLS and CDR2 is YYNGEE. The CDR3 contains 15 residues. The CDR3, as DNA: TGTGCCAGCAGCGTAGCTTTAGGGGGCACCGGGGAGCTGTTTTTT. Translating gives CASSVALGGTGELFF.